This T cell receptor (beta chain) came from a study of shared clonotypes between healthy human individuals. The study, taken as a whole, reports: Non-shared clonotypes were found to have lower generation probabilities than the clonotypes that were shared by all four of the sorted-subset donors.

Naive CD8 cells comprised CD45RO-negative, CCR7-positively selected cells, excluding terminally differentiated effector memory CD45RA+ cells. The sample holds one count of this clone. What it binds is not known. V was cut by 4 bases and J by 6 bases, with 9 bases left in between. The CDR3 is 12 residues long. The germline CDR1 and CDR2 sequences are SGDLS and YYNGEE. Sorted-subset replicate PCRs used roughly 210 ng of genomic DNA. This amount corresponded to 33,000 or so T cell genomes. Libraries were prepared by immunoSEQ multiplex PCR; TCRdb keeps only in-frame clonotypes and omits some of them. The sample holds a few million clones, 80% to 95% seen once.

V is TRBV9 and J is TRBJ2-3; D is undetermined. This TCR was recovered from a man between 18 and 35 years old in good health. Some clones in this sample may be carry-over from other donors' samples. Sequenced: naive CD8+ T cells from PBMCs. CDR3 DNA sequence: TGTGCCAGCAGCCCAGGTGAGGATACGCAGTATTTT. It translates to CASSPGEDTQYF.